This T cell receptor (beta chain) was observed in a study of blood T cells in healthy people across ages. Trimming took 0 bases from V and 9 from J, leaving 6 bases between them. There are 12 residues in the CDR3. The germline CDR1 and CDR2 sequences are MNHEY and SMNVEV (reference sequence). Regarding this clonotype: No antigen is known for it.

Regarding the study as a whole: Strong correlation linked observed beta diversity and percent naive T cells.

Next came a second PCR, run for roughly 6 to 11 cycles, which used a sample-barcoded 5' primer along with a J-beta primer mix. A template-switch adaptor containing 12 random nucleotides labeled each cDNA molecule. TCRdb reanalysed the 5' RACE reads using MiXCR and keeps one entry per CDR3 protein. The sample holds about 1,400,000 distinct CDR3 sequences, 45% to 70% seen once. The sample comprised blood. The TCR sequence derives from a man aged 18 to 30 in good health. The genes are TRBV27 and TRBJ1-5; D unclear. The CDR3: CASSLSNGPQHF. CDR3 in DNA: TGTGCCAGCAGTTTATCGAACGGGCCCCAGCATTTT.